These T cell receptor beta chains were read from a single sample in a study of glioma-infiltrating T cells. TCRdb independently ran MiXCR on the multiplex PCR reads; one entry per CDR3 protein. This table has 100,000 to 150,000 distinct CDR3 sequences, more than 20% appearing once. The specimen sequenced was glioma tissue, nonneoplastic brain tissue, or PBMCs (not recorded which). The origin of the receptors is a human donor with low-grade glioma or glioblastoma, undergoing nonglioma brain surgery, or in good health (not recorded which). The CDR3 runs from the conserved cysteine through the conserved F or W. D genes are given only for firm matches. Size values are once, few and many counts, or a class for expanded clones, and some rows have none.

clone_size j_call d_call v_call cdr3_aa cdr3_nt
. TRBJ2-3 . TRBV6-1 CAISEGRVTDKQYF TGTGCCATCAGTGAAGGCAGGGTAACAGATAAGCAGTATTTT
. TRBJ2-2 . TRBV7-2 CASSLTSGELFF TGTGCCAGCAGCTTAACATCCGGGGAGCTGTTTTTT
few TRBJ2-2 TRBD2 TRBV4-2 CASSSGTSGGRTGELFF TGTGCCAGCAGCTCGGGGACTAGCGGGGGACGCACCGGGGAGCTGTTTTTT
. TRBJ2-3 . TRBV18 CASSPPGSVLTDTQYF TGTGCCAGCTCACCACCGGGTTCAGTGCTCACAGATACGCAGTATTTT
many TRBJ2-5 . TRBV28 CASSLPGRGETQYF TGTGCCAGCAGCCTACCCGGGAGAGGGGAGACCCAGTACTTC
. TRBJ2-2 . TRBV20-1 CSASSWGGTGELFF TGCAGTGCTAGTAGCTGGGGAGGCACCGGGGAGCTGTTTTTT
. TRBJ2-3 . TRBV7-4 CASSGAGYMGTDTQYF TGTGCCAGCAGCGGAGCCGGGTATATGGGGACAGATACGCAGTATTTT
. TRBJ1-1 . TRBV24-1 CATSDLRTTEAFF TGTGCCACCAGTGACTTGCGGACTACTGAAGCTTTCTTT
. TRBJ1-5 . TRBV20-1 CSATGRSNQPQHF TGCAGTGCTACAGGGCGTAGCAATCAGCCCCAGCATTTT
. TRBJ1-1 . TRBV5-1 CASSLGMGGTEAFF TGCGCCAGCAGCTTGGGAATGGGGGGCACTGAAGCTTTCTTT
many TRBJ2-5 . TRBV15 CATSSLGTAGETQYF TGTGCCACCAGCAGCCTTGGGACAGCGGGGGAGACCCAGTACTTC
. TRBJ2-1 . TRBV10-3 CAIGRTGSEQFF TGTGCCATCGGACGCACAGGGTCTGAGCAGTTCTTC
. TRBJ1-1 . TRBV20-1 CSAGGWATEAFF TGCAGTGCTGGGGGGTGGGCCACTGAAGCTTTCTTT
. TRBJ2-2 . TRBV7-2 CASSLVLGINTGELFF TGTGCCAGCAGCTTAGTGCTCGGAATAAACACCGGGGAGCTGTTTTTT
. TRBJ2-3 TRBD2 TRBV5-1 CASSSTSGVPGTQYF TGCGCCAGCAGCTCTACTAGCGGGGTACCTGGGACGCAGTATTTT
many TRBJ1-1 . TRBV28 CASSFRGSAEAFF TGTGCCAGCAGTTTTAGGGGATCGGCTGAAGCTTTCTTT
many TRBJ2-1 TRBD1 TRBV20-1 CSAPRQGDLNEQFF TGCAGTGCTCCGAGACAGGGGGACCTCAATGAGCAGTTCTTC
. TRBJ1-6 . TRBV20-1 CSAREWDGNNSPLHF TGCAGTGCTAGAGAGTGGGACGGTAATAATTCACCCCTCCACTTT
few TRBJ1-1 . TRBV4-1 CASSQDSRGAYTEAFF TGCGCCAGCAGCCAAGATTCTAGAGGTGCGTACACTGAAGCTTTCTTT
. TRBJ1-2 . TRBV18 CASSEGVGYGYTF TGTGCCAGCTCAGAGGGAGTTGGCTATGGCTACACCTTC
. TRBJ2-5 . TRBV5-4 CASSLAARGQETQYF TGTGCCAGCAGCTTGGCCGCCCGGGGCCAAGAGACCCAGTACTTC
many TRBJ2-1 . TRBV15 CATSPGGAPNLVDNEQFF TGTGCCACCAGCCCGGGCGGAGCGCCCAACCTCGTAGACAATGAGCAGTTCTTC
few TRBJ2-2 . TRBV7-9 CASSLSGNTGELFF TGTGCCAGCAGCTTATCAGGGAACACCGGGGAGCTGTTTTTT
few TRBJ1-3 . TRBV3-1 CASSQAGFGNTIYF TGTGCCAGCAGCCAAGCTGGTTTTGGAAACACCATATATTTT
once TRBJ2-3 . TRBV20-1 CSAPLARGRDTQYF TGCAGTGCACCCCTAGCGAGGGGACGAGATACGCAGTATTTT
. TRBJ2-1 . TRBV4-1 CASAGVVINEQFF TGCGCCAGCGCCGGGGTGGTTATCAATGAGCAGTTCTTC
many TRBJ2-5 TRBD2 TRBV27 CASRYSGGARETQYF TGTGCCAGCAGATATAGCGGGGGGGCCCGGGAGACCCAGTACTTC
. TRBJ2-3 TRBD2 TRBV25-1 CASSDASGGNTDTQYF TGTGCCAGCAGCGATGCTAGCGGGGGCAACACAGATACGCAGTATTTT
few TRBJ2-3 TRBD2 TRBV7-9 CASSSLLQRGPRTDTQYF TGTGCCAGCAGCTCCCTCCTCCAGCGGGGGCCGCGCACAGATACGCAGTATTTT
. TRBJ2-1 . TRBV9 CASSVLGGGDEQFF TGTGCCAGCAGCGTATTGGGGGGGGGCGATGAGCAGTTCTTC
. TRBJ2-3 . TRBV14 CASSQEAPLPDTQYF TGTGCCAGCAGCCAAGAAGCCCCGCTCCCAGATACGCAGTATTTT
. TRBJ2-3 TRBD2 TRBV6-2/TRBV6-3 CASSRDYTDTQYF TGTGCCAGCAGTCGGGACTACACAGATACGCAGTATTTT
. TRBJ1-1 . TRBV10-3 CAISPGKGQNTEAFF TGTGCCATCTCCCCGGGGAAAGGACAGAACACTGAAGCTTTCTTT
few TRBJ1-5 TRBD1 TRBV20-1 CSASELGQGGNQPQHF TGCAGTGCTAGTGAACTTGGACAGGGTGGCAATCAGCCCCAGCATTTT
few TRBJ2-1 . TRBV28 CASTRSGSDEQFF TGTGCCAGCACCCGATCAGGGTCGGATGAGCAGTTCTTC
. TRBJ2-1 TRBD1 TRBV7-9 CASSPTGVGNEQFF TGTGCCAGCAGCCCTACAGGGGTTGGTAATGAGCAGTTCTTC
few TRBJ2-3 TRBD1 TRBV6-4 CASNSVRTGGRTDTQYF TGTGCCAGCAACTCGGTTCGGACAGGGGGCCGCACAGATACGCAGTATTTT
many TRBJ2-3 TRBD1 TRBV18 CASSKTGWPDTQYF TGTGCCAGCTCAAAGACAGGGTGGCCAGATACGCAGTATTTT
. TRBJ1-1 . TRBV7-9 CASSFGQTEAFF TGTGCCAGCAGCTTCGGACAGACTGAAGCTTTCTTT
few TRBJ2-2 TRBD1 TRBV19 CASSMRTGNTGELFF TGTGCCAGTAGTATGCGGACAGGGAACACCGGGGAGCTGTTTTTT
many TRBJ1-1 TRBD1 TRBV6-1 CASRGQGTTEAFF TGTGCCAGCAGGGGACAGGGGACCACTGAAGCTTTCTTT
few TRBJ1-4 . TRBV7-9 CASSLGVPNEKLFF TGTGCCAGCAGCTTAGGGGTCCCTAATGAAAAACTGTTTTTT
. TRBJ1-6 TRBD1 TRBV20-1 CSATGTGSLSYNSPLHF TGCAGTGCCACCGGGACAGGGTCTCTCTCCTATAATTCACCCCTCCACTTT
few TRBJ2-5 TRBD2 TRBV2 CASSEARLASGARQTQYF TGTGCCAGCAGTGAAGCCCGACTAGCATCAGGTGCTCGACAGACCCAGTACTTC
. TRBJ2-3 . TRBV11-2 CATNPGRSTDTQYF TGTGCCACCAACCCGGGGCGCTCCACAGATACGCAGTATTTT
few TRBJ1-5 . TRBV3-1 CASSRKGSQPQHF TGTGCCAGCAGCCGCAAGGGGTCTCAGCCCCAGCATTTT
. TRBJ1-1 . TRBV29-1 CSVKVTNTEAFF TGCAGCGTTAAGGTTACAAACACTGAAGCTTTCTTT
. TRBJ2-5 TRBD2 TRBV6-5 CASSLPGLAGALETQYF TGTGCCAGCAGCCTACCGGGACTAGCGGGGGCTCTAGAGACCCAGTACTTC
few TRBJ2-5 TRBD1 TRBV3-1 CASSPQQGIETQYF TGTGCCAGCAGCCCTCAACAGGGGATAGAGACCCAGTACTTC
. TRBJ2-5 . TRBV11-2 CASSLVKQETQYF TGTGCCAGCAGCTTAGTGAAGCAAGAGACCCAGTACTTC
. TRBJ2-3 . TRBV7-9 CASGPGGPNTDTQYF TGTGCCAGTGGCCCTGGGGGACCCAACACAGATACGCAGTATTTT